These T cell receptor beta chains were read from a single sample in a study of T cells after yellow fever vaccination. MiXCR was run by TCRdb on the 5' RACE reads, yielding one entry per CDR3 protein. This table holds some 350,000 distinct CDR3 sequences, over 8% found once. The sequences come from PBMCs, collected on the day of the first yellow fever vaccination. Every receptor here comes from a man between 18 and 29 years old who received the YFV17D yellow fever vaccine. The CDR3 runs from the conserved cysteine through the conserved F or W. D genes are given only for firm matches. Size values are once, few and many counts, or a class for expanded clones, and some rows have none.

V	size	D	J	DNA	CDR3
TRBV12-3/TRBV12-4	many	TRBD1	TRBJ2-1	TGTGCCAGCACCAAGGGACAGGGGGCGGATGAGCAGTTCTTC	CASTKGQGADEQFF
TRBV10-3	few	TRBD1	TRBJ2-6	TGTGCCACCCCCACCGGGACAGGGAGTTTCTCTGGGGCCAACGTCCTGACTTTC	CATPTGTGSFSGANVLTF
TRBV6-5	-	-	TRBJ2-3	TGTGCCAGCAGTTACTCGAACCAGGCCGCAGATACGCAGTATTTT	CASSYSNQAADTQYF
TRBV30	few	TRBD1	TRBJ2-1	TGTGCCTGGAGTGCACGGGACAGTCGACAAGCGTTCTTC	CAWSARDSRQAFF
TRBV12-3/TRBV12-4	many	TRBD2	TRBJ2-7	TGTGCCAGCAGTTTTTTAGGACTAGCCACTAACGAGCAGTACTTC	CASSFLGLATNEQYF
TRBV5-1	-	-	TRBJ2-3	TGCGCCAGCAGCTTGGCTCGGAGAAACACAGATACGCAGTATTTT	CASSLARRNTDTQYF
TRBV7-8	-	TRBD2	TRBJ2-1	TGTGCCAGCAGCTTAAATGGGGCTAGCGGGGGGGTTTACAATGAGCAGTTCTTC	CASSLNGASGGVYNEQFF
TRBV7-2	many	-	TRBJ2-5	TGTGCCAGCAGCTTACCTGGGTACCAAGAGACCCAGTACTTC	CASSLPGYQETQYF
TRBV10-3	many	-	TRBJ2-7	TGTGCCATCAGGACCGGACGGGACGAGCAGTACTTC	CAIRTGRDEQYF
TRBV6-2/TRBV6-3	few	-	TRBJ1-6	TGTGCCAGCAGTTACCGGGGCTTGGGTAATTCACCCCTCCACTTT	CASSYRGLGNSPLHF
TRBV7-2	-	-	TRBJ1-1	TGTGCCAGCAGCCTACATCGAGGGGGGAACACTGAAGCTTTCTTT	CASSLHRGGNTEAFF
TRBV2	few	-	TRBJ1-1	TGTGCCAGCAGTGACCCGGGGGGTCACACTGAAGCTTTCTTT	CASSDPGGHTEAFF
TRBV7-2	-	-	TRBJ2-2	TGTGCCAGCAACCAAAGCGGAACCAACACCGGGGAGCTGTTTTTT	CASNQSGTNTGELFF
TRBV7-9	-	-	TRBJ2-1	TGTGCCAGCAGCTGGTCAAATTACAATGAGCAGTTCTTC	CASSWSNYNEQFF
TRBV13	-	TRBD2	TRBJ2-1	TGTGCCAGCAGCTCCTCTAGCGGGGGGGCGGGAAATGAGCAGTTCTTC	CASSSSSGGAGNEQFF
TRBV5-1	few	TRBD1	TRBJ1-6	TGCGCCAGCAGCTTCTCCTACCGACAGGGGGCGAATTCACCCCTCCACTTT	CASSFSYRQGANSPLHF
TRBV5-1	-	-	TRBJ2-2	TGCGCCAGCAGCTTCTCAGGGATTTCGGGCGGGGAGCTGTTTTTT	CASSFSGISGGELFF
TRBV7-2	-	TRBD2	TRBJ2-1	TGTGCCAGCAGCTTTGTGTGGGGGGGGGACAATGAGCAGTTCTTC	CASSFVWGGDNEQFF
TRBV18	-	-	TRBJ1-6	TGTGCCAGCTCTACAGGGTTAGATTCACCCCTCCACTTT	CASSTGLDSPLHF
TRBV7-8	many	-	TRBJ1-6	TGTGCCAGCAGCTTAACACGGAATTCACCCCTCCACTTT	CASSLTRNSPLHF
TRBV20-1	few	TRBD1	TRBJ1-2	TGCAGTGCTATCCCCGGGACAGGGGATAACTATGGCTACACCTTC	CSAIPGTGDNYGYTF
TRBV7-8	-	TRBD2	TRBJ2-3	TGTGCCAGCAGCTTCGGGACTAGCGGGGGGGGTGTCACAGATACGCAGTATTTT	CASSFGTSGGGVTDTQYF
TRBV6-1	-	TRBD2	TRBJ2-3	TGTGCCAGCAGTCCAACGGGACTAGCGGGCCGCACAGATACGCAGTATTTT	CASSPTGLAGRTDTQYF
TRBV4-1	many	-	TRBJ2-1	TGCGCCAGCAGCCAAGATCGAGCGGGTGAGCAGTTCTTC	CASSQDRAGEQFF
TRBV20-1	many	TRBD1	TRBJ1-5	TGCAGTGCCCGGGACAGGGGTCAGCCCCAGCATTTT	CSARDRGQPQHF
TRBV25-1	few	TRBD1	TRBJ2-3	TGTGCCAGCAGTGGTCGACAGGGGGTTAATGGAGATACGCAGTATTTT	CASSGRQGVNGDTQYF
TRBV5-1	-	-	TRBJ1-3	TGCGCCAGCAGCCAGGACCCGGCGGGAGGAAACACCATATATTTT	CASSQDPAGGNTIYF
TRBV5-1	-	-	TRBJ2-5	TGCGCCAGCAGCTTTACTCAGGAGACCCAGTACTTC	CASSFTQETQYF
TRBV5-1	-	-	TRBJ1-6	TGCGCCAGCAGCTTCGATGGGTCCTATAATTCACCCCTCCACTTT	CASSFDGSYNSPLHF
TRBV7-2	-	-	TRBJ1-2	TGTGCCAGCAGCTTAGACAGTCCCTTAGTTGATGGCTACACCTTC	CASSLDSPLVDGYTF
TRBV14	-	-	TRBJ1-2	TGTGCCAGCAGCCAAGCCTACGGGGATGGCTACACCTTC	CASSQAYGDGYTF
TRBV5-1	-	-	TRBJ1-2	TGCGCCAGCAGCCTGCGACCCCGTGGCAGCTATGGCTACACCTTC	CASSLRPRGSYGYTF
TRBV12-3/TRBV12-4	few	TRBD1	TRBJ2-1	TGTGCCAGCACCACACTGGAGACAGGGTACCGTGAGCAGTTCTTC	CASTTLETGYREQFF
TRBV19	few	TRBD1	TRBJ2-2	TGTGCCAGTAGGACGGGACAGGCGAACACCGGGGAGCTGTTTTTT	CASRTGQANTGELFF
TRBV5-5	few	TRBD1	TRBJ1-2	TGTGCCAGCAGCGACAGGGTACATGGCTACACCTTC	CASSDRVHGYTF
TRBV19	-	-	TRBJ1-2	TGTGCCAGTAGGAGGTCGGCCCACCTGGACTATGGCTACACCTTC	CASRRSAHLDYGYTF
TRBV9	few	-	TRBJ2-1	TGTGCCAGCAGCGTAGAGGGGGATACCTACAATGAGCAGTTCTTC	CASSVEGDTYNEQFF
TRBV5-5	-	-	TRBJ1-2	TGTGCCAGCAGCTTGGCTAGGGGATTACACTATGGCTACACCTTC	CASSLARGLHYGYTF
TRBV4-3	-	-	TRBJ1-6	TGCGCCAGCAGCGAAGCAGGGAGCACTAATTCACCCCTCCACTTT	CASSEAGSTNSPLHF
TRBV1	many	-	TRBJ2-3	TGCACCAGCAGCGTAGGGACTAGCGGGGGGCAGACAGATACGCAGTATTTT	CTSSVGTSGGQTDTQYF
TRBV20-1	-	TRBD1	TRBJ1-5	TGCAGTGCTAGAGATTGGGGGACAGGGTATAGCAATCAGCCCCAGCATTTT	CSARDWGTGYSNQPQHF
TRBV19	-	TRBD1	TRBJ2-1	TGTGCCAGTAGTACCCCTCGGGACAGGGCCTACAATGAGCAGTTCTTC	CASSTPRDRAYNEQFF
TRBV6-5	many	-	TRBJ1-6	TGTGCCAGCAGACCGGGACGGGATAATTCACCCCTCCACTTT	CASRPGRDNSPLHF
TRBV7-2	-	-	TRBJ1-2	TGTGCCAGCAGCCAAGCCGTGGGCCTCTATGGCTACACCTTC	CASSQAVGLYGYTF
TRBV9	few	-	TRBJ1-2	TGTGCCAGCAGCGTAGACAGAAACTATGGCTACACCTTC	CASSVDRNYGYTF
TRBV7-9	-	-	TRBJ1-2	TGTGCCAGCAGCTTTGACGGGTTCGGCTACACCTTC	CASSFDGFGYTF
TRBV7-3	few	-	TRBJ1-1	TGTGCCAGCAGCCCGAACCCGGGGACCTACACTGAAGCTTTCTTT	CASSPNPGTYTEAFF
TRBV5-4	once	-	TRBJ2-2	TGTGCCAGCAGCCCACCCCCTCCCACCGGGGAGCTGTTTTTT	CASSPPPPTGELFF
TRBV6-1	-	TRBD1	TRBJ1-2	TGTGCCAGCAATGAAAGGTCGGGACAGGGCGATGGCTACACCTTC	CASNERSGQGDGYTF
TRBV5-1	many	-	TRBJ1-1	TGCGCCAGCAGCTTCTCAGGGGAAGGGACTGAAGCTTTCTTT	CASSFSGEGTEAFF
TRBV5-1	many	-	TRBJ2-6	TGCGCCAGCAGCTTGTCTGAACAGCCAGAGAGCTCTGGGGCCAACGTCCTGACTTTC	CASSLSEQPESSGANVLTF
TRBV18	-	-	TRBJ2-5	TGTGCCAGCTCCGCTGTTGGGGTGCGAGAGACCCAGTACTTC	CASSAVGVRETQYF
TRBV5-1	many	TRBD2	TRBJ2-7	TGCGCCAGCAGCTCGACTAGCGGGGGGGCAAACTACGAGCAGTACTTC	CASSSTSGGANYEQYF
TRBV7-8	-	-	TRBJ2-7	TGTGCCAGCAGCGAACGATCCTCCTACGAGCAGTACTTC	CASSERSSYEQYF
TRBV6-2/TRBV6-3	few	TRBD1	TRBJ1-2	TGTGCCAGCAGCTACGCCGGGACAGCCCGGGGCTACACCTTC	CASSYAGTARGYTF
TRBV4-1	-	-	TRBJ1-1	TGCGCCAGCAGCCAAGTTTATAGGAGTAGTGCTTTCTTT	CASSQVYRSSAFF
TRBV12-3/TRBV12-4	-	-	TRBJ1-6	TGTGCCAGCAGTCCCCCTTATTCACCCCTCCACTTT	CASSPPYSPLHF
TRBV7-9	-	-	TRBJ2-1	TGTGCCAGCAGCTTAGCGGGAACGGGCAATGAGCAGTTCTTC	CASSLAGTGNEQFF
TRBV10-3	few	TRBD1	TRBJ1-5	TGTGCCATCAGGGGGACAGACAATCAGCCCCAGCATTTT	CAIRGTDNQPQHF